A single sample is the source of the 26 T cell receptor beta chains below, sequenced in a study of cytomegalovirus exposure and HLA in healthy donors. Only in-frame clones appear in the TCRdb table, and some are missing; sequencing was by immunoSEQ multiplex PCR. The sample includes roughly 130,000 clones, about nine tenths of them seen just once. The sequencing sample was made of PBMCs. Receptors originate from a man between 25 and 39 years old in good health and CMV-seronegative.

This clone is a singleton in its sample. The V gene is TRBV7-2, the J gene TRBJ2-7; 9 nucleotides align to TRBD2. The CDR3 spans 15 residues. In germline, CDR1 is SGHTA, CDR2 FQGNSA. After removal of 3 bases from V and 2 bases from J, the junction contained 5 bases not matched to a gene. The CDR3 spells CASSFLAGAPYEQYF. CDR3 DNA: TGTGCCAGCAGCTTTTTAGCGGGAGCCCCCTACGAGCAGTACTTC.

The chain uses TRBV6-6 and TRBJ2-1; 9 positions agree with TRBD2. V lost 6 bases to trimming and J lost 6 bases; unmatched junction nucleotides: 9. Germline CDR1 and CDR2: MNHNY and SVGAGI (reference sequence). The CDR3 has 15 residues. The CDR3: CASRNSGRGINEQFF. The CDR3 coding sequence is TGTGCCAGCAGAAATAGCGGGAGAGGGATCAATGAGCAGTTCTTC.

This clone appeared a single time. V usage is TRBV9 and J usage is TRBJ1-3; D uncertain. The CDR3 loop spans 13 amino acids. Trimming took 7 bases from V and 0 from J, leaving 8 bases between them. CDR1 SGDLS and CDR2 YYNGEE come from the germline V gene. The CDR3 here is CASGTNSGNTIYF. The CDR3 nucleotides read TGTGCCAGCGGAACTAACTCTGGAAACACCATATATTTT.

The chain has TRBV10-2 and TRBJ1-2; D remains ambiguous. Looked up from germline, CDR1 is WSHSY and CDR2 is SAAADI. This CDR3 contains 17 residues. The germline V and J ends were trimmed by 4 bases and 0 bases, with 18 bases remaining between them. The chain's CDR3 is CASSGQALQTTNYGYTF. CDR3 nucleotides: TGCGCCAGCAGTGGCCAGGCGTTACAAACCACTAACTATGGCTACACCTTC.

The V call is TRBV7-2, the J call TRBJ2-1; D gene uncertain. The CDR3 is 16 residues long. CDR1 and CDR2 (germline): SGHTA, FQGNSA. V lost 4 bases, J lost 4 bases, and 17 bases lay in between. This CDR3 is CASSSLNVPKYNEQFF. CDR3 bases: TGTGCCAGCAGCTCCCTAAACGTCCCTAAATACAATGAGCAGTTCTTC.

The chain joins TRBV6-1 to TRBJ2-7; 10 bases agree with TRBD1. The CDR3 has 14 residues. The V and J ends lost 6 bases and 6 bases, in that order; junction bases with no gene match: 8. The germline V gene has CDR1 MNHNS and CDR2 SASEGT. CDR3 sequence: CASRNPGQGPEQYF. In DNA form, the CDR3 reads TGTGCCAGCAGGAACCCGGGACAGGGGCCCGAGCAGTACTTC.

The count of this clone is one. This chain joins TRBV6-1 and TRBJ1-5; 8 nucleotides agree with TRBD1. V lost 2 bases and J lost 2; bases outside the gene matches: 5. The CDR3 contains 16 residues. Germline V lookup: CDR1 MNHNS, CDR2 SASEGT. The chain's CDR3 is CASSEQGAFRNQPQHF. The DNA of the CDR3 is TGTGCCAGCAGTGAACAGGGGGCTTTTCGCAATCAGCCCCAGCATTTT.

The chain joins TRBV15 to TRBJ2-7; a possible D gene is TRBD2 (7 bases). Trimming removed 2 bases at V and 0 bases at J, with 23 bases between. This CDR3 contains 19 residues. Germline CDR1 LNHNV, CDR2 YYDKDF (reference sequence). CDR3 protein: CATSRHPTGRGGSSYEQYF. The CDR3 DNA is TGTGCCACCAGCAGACATCCTACCGGCAGGGGCGGGAGCTCCTACGAGCAGTACTTC.

The J gene is TRBJ2-7, the V gene TRBV12-5, with 8 nucleotides matching TRBD1. Germline CDR1 LGHNT, CDR2 FRNRAP. This CDR3 spans 14 amino acids. The junction had 6 bases not matched to a gene; V was cut back by 2 bases and J by 6 bases. The CDR3 DNA reads as TGTGCTAGTGGTTTGTTCGTGGACAGGGCCGAGCAGTACTTC. Amino acids: CASGLFVDRAEQYF.

The chain recombines TRBV9 with TRBJ1-2; D is possibly TRBD1 (5 bases). Per the germline V gene, CDR1 is SGDLS and CDR2 is YYNGEE. The V and J ends lost 0 bases and 4 bases respectively, with 13 bases between them. The CDR3 runs 15 residues. CDR3 protein: CASSVGGRGGYGYTF. CDR3 nucleotide sequence: TGTGCCAGCAGCGTAGGGGGAAGGGGAGGCTATGGCTACACCTTC. Based on the CDR3 plus reference TRBV9 and TRBJ1-2, the full variable domain is DSGVTQTPKHLITATGQRVTLRCSPRSGDLSVYWYQQSLDQGLQFLIQYYNGEERAKGNILERFSAQQFPDLHSELNLSSLELGDSALYFCASSVGGRGGYGYTFGSGTRLTVV.

This chain joins TRBV9 and TRBJ2-5; tentative D call: TRBD1 (8 bases). The CDR3 extends over 17 amino acids. Germline CDR1 reads SGDLS; CDR2 reads YYNGEE. V was clipped by 2 bases and J by 5 bases, with 22 bases between them. The CDR3 DNA follows: TGTGCCAGCAGCGTGGGGAACAGGGGGAGGGCCCCCGAGACCCAGTACTTC. Translation: CASSVGNRGRAPETQYF.

The rearrangement links TRBV6-1 to TRBJ2-7; 12 bases line up with TRBD1. The length of the CDR3 is 14 residues. After removal of 8 bases from V and 6 bases from J, the junction contained 8 bases not matched to a gene. Per the germline V gene, CDR1 is MNHNS and CDR2 is SASEGT. CDR3: CASRSGTGGSEQYF. The CDR3 DNA reads TGTGCCAGCCGATCCGGGACAGGGGGCTCCGAGCAGTACTTC.

There are a few counts of this clone. The chain uses TRBV5-1 and TRBJ2-1; 12 bases map to TRBD2. This CDR3 region has 18 residues. The germline V gene encodes CDR1 SGHRS and CDR2 YFSETQ. Trimming removed 0 bases from V and 4 bases from J; junction bases left unmatched: 8. CDR3 sequence reads: CASSLDALAGGFYNEQFF. The CDR3 nucleotides are TGCGCCAGCAGCTTGGACGCACTAGCGGGAGGTTTTTACAATGAGCAGTTCTTC.

J is TRBJ2-2 and V is TRBV5-1; tentative D call: TRBD1 (5 bases). V lost 3 bases and J 0 bases, leaving 12 bases between the germline ends. Germline values: CDR1 SGHRS, CDR2 YFSETQ. The CDR3 is 16 amino acids. The DNA for the CDR3 is TGCGCCAGCAGCTCGTTGGGGCCGGCGAACACCGGGGAGCTGTTTTTT. Translated: CASSSLGPANTGELFF.

As concerns this clone: Within the sample, other DNA sequences also encode this same CDR3. This rearrangement joins TRBV5-1 to TRBJ1-1; 7 bases match TRBD1. Per the germline V gene, CDR1 is SGHRS and CDR2 is YFSETQ. The CDR3 loop spans 12 amino acids. V lost 0 bases to trimming and J lost 7 bases; unmatched junction nucleotides: 0. The CDR3 DNA follows: TGCGCCAGCAGCTTGGCAGGGGGTGAAGCTTTCTTT. It is translated as CASSLAGGEAFF.

V is TRBV29-1 and J is TRBJ2-1, with 9 bases lining up with TRBD1. The V gene's germline CDR1 is SQVTM and CDR2 ANQGSEA. The CDR3 consists of 13 residues. After removal of 7 bases from V and 4 bases from J, the junction contained 5 bases not matched to a gene. The CDR3 DNA sequence: TGCAGCGCCGGACAGGGGCGTTACAATGAGCAGTTCTTC. It specifies CSAGQGRYNEQFF.

This clone has at least ten counts. The chain is built from TRBV5-3 and TRBJ2-1, with 7 bases identical to TRBD1. TRBV5-3 is an open reading frame, and its role is uncertain. The CDR3 has 15 residues. J lost 3 bases, V lost 3 bases, and 6 bases had no gene match. CDR3 loop: CARSCSGTDYNEQFF. The CDR3 DNA follows: TGTGCCAGAAGCTGTTCCGGGACAGACTACAATGAGCAGTTCTTC.

The CDR3 nucleotides read TGTGCCAGCAGTGAACAGTCAGATACGCAGTATTTT. Amino acid sequence: CASSEQSDTQYF. The chain couples TRBV2 to TRBJ2-3; D gene uncertain. The length of the CDR3 is 12 residues. CDR1 and CDR2 (germline): SNHLY, FYNNEI. With 2 bases removed from V and 4 bases from J, the gap between germline ends came to 4 bases.

The chain is built from TRBV6-1 and TRBJ1-5; 7 nucleotides line up with TRBD1. CDR3 length: 15 residues. Trimming cost V 5 bases and J 0 bases; bases outside gene matches: 4. In germline, CDR1 is MNHNS, CDR2 SASEGT. The CDR3 region has the DNA TGTGCCAGCAGTATGGACAGGTATAGCAATCAGCCCCAGCATTTT. Amino acid sequence: CASSMDRYSNQPQHF.

The V call is TRBV27, the J call TRBJ2-4, with 7 bases that match TRBD2. This CDR3 is built from 13 residues. Unmatched junction bases numbered 7, after V lost 7 bases and J lost 7 bases. Germline V gene sequence: CDR1 MNHEY, CDR2 SMNVEV (reference sequence). The CDR3 region is CASNAGEWNIQYF. DNA of the CDR3: TGTGCCAGCAACGCGGGAGAATGGAACATTCAGTACTTC.

This chain uses TRBV6-1 with TRBJ2-7, with TRBD2 identical over 9 bases. J was trimmed by 4 bases and V by 5 bases; bases with no gene match: 9. Germline CDR1 MNHNS, CDR2 SASEGT. This CDR3 comprises 15 residues. CDR3: CASSFWGSGSYEQYF. CDR3 coding DNA: TGTGCCAGCAGTTTCTGGGGTAGCGGGAGTTACGAGCAGTACTTC.

This clone rates as medium-sized (0.01 to 0.1%). The rearrangement links TRBV4-3 to TRBJ2-6, with 8 bases lining up with TRBD2. Per the germline V gene, CDR1 is LGHNA and CDR2 is YSLEER. The CDR3 spans 17 residues. Trimming cost V 1 base and J 2 bases; bases outside gene matches: 4. CDR3 DNA sequence: TGCGCCAGCAGCCAAGCACATAGCGGGACTGGGGCCAACGTCCTGACTTTC. It translates to CASSQAHSGTGANVLTF.

The genes are TRBV6-6 and TRBJ1-5; 7 positions match TRBD1. The CDR3 extends over 14 amino acids. V shed 8 bases and J 3 bases; nucleotides not matched to a gene: 7. The germline CDR1 and CDR2 sequences are MNHNY and SVGAGI (reference sequence). CDR3 nucleotides: TGTGCCAGCGGAGGACAGGCAAACAATCAGCCCCAGCATTTT. This translates into CASGGQANNQPQHF.

The chain joins TRBV5-1 to TRBJ1-1; 8 nucleotides match TRBD1. With V trimmed by 0 bases and J by 7 bases, 5 bases remained unmatched. From germline, CDR1 is SGHRS and CDR2 YFSETQ. This CDR3 is 14 amino acids long. The CDR3 reads CASSLEAGGGEAFF. The CDR3 bases are TGCGCCAGCAGCTTGGAGGCAGGGGGCGGTGAAGCTTTCTTT.

This rearrangement joins TRBV13 to TRBJ1-2; TRBD1 aligns across 10 bases. Trimming cost V 5 bases and J 5 bases; bases outside gene matches: 2. The CDR3 has 13 amino acids. Looked up from germline, CDR1 is PRHDT and CDR2 is FYEKMQ (reference sequence). The CDR3 nucleotides are TGTGCCAGCAGCCCGGACAGGGGGTATGGCTACACCTTC. Translated: CASSPDRGYGYTF. The variable domain in full, completed from reference TRBV13 and TRBJ1-2, reads AAGVIQSPRHLIKEKRETATLKCYPIPRHDTVYWYQQGPGQDPQFLISFYEKMQSDKGSIPDRFSAQQFSDYHSELNMSSLELGDSALYFCASSPDRGYGYTFGSGTRLTVV.

V is TRBV4-1 and J is TRBJ1-5; 7 bases are a match to TRBD1. V was clipped by 0 bases and J by 5 bases; unmatched bases: 10. The CDR3 totals 17 residues. Germline CDR1 is MGHRA and CDR2 is YSYEKL. CDR3 amino acids: CASSQDTGQGVYQPQHF. The CDR3 DNA reads TGCGCCAGCAGCCAAGACACCGGCCAGGGGGTGTATCAGCCCCAGCATTTT.